Listed below are T cell receptor beta chains from one sample, sequenced in a study of PD-L1 blockade in urothelial cancer. The repertoire was sequenced with immunoSEQ multiplex PCR; TCRdb's copy has only in-frame clones and lacks some. The table has 87,000 or so clones, about 83% seen once. Sequences were derived from PBMCs, sampled around atezolizumab (anti-PD-L1) treatment. The receptors originated from a man between 60 and 75 years old with urothelial cancer. Both conserved end residues are part of each CDR3.

CDR3: CSVVTGVNEQFF
J: TRBJ2-1
V: TRBV29-1

CDR3: CASSQETTGVYNEQFF
J: TRBJ2-1
V: TRBV4-3

CDR3: CASSLYGTSGSYEQYF
J: TRBJ2-7
V: TRBV28

CDR3: CASSSGSSGNYEQYF
J: TRBJ2-7
V: TRBV19

CDR3: CASRSLLARLCYEQYF
J: TRBJ2-7
V: TRBV12-2

CDR3: CASSAGELGTPRSYEQYF
J: TRBJ2-7
V: TRBV5-1

CDR3: CASRGGAYNEQFF
J: TRBJ2-1
V: TRBV6-5

CDR3: CASSVLTGGSTGELFF
J: TRBJ2-2
V: TRBV6-1

CDR3: CASSLGLAGRTGELFF
J: TRBJ2-2
V: TRBV4-2

CDR3: CASSSPGKNEQYF
J: TRBJ2-7
V: TRBV10-1

CDR3: CASSAQGWAATEQYF
J: TRBJ2-7
V: TRBV19

CDR3: CASSLLSSYEQYF
J: TRBJ2-7
V: TRBV27

CDR3: CASSPGWQTYNSPLHF
J: TRBJ1-6
V: TRBV5-1

CDR3: CASSVGTSGSYEQYF
J: TRBJ2-7
V: TRBV9

CDR3: CASTQQGIYGYTF
J: TRBJ1-2
V: TRBV6-6

CDR3: CASSQDPRAGARTQYF
J: TRBJ2-5
V: TRBV4-3

CDR3: CSVEVGEATEAFF
J: TRBJ1-1
V: TRBV29-1

CDR3: CASSERGTSGNEQYF
J: TRBJ2-7
V: TRBV6-1

CDR3: CAWSRQGAPEAFF
J: TRBJ1-1
V: TRBV30

CDR3: CASSVGLSPQFF
J: TRBJ2-1
V: TRBV9

CDR3: CAISGSGNTIYF
J: TRBJ1-3
V: TRBV10-3

CDR3: CASRDPGYNSPLHF
J: TRBJ1-6
V: TRBV19

CDR3: CASSRQGIPATNEKLFF
J: TRBJ1-4
V: TRBV10-2

CDR3: CASSPGRNAGNTIYF
J: TRBJ1-3
V: TRBV7-6

CDR3: CASRAGTVKETQYF
J: TRBJ2-5
V: TRBV6-1

CDR3: CASSSGSGGADIQYF
J: TRBJ2-4
V: TRBV5-1

CDR3: CASSVEQAPMGHTF
J: TRBJ1-2
V: TRBV9

CDR3: CASIEGGASTDTQYF
J: TRBJ2-3
V: TRBV6-1

CDR3: CASKLAGGLTGELFF
J: TRBJ2-2
V: TRBV5-1

CDR3: CASSPFGSYGYTF
J: TRBJ1-2
V: TRBV19

CDR3: CASSVKTSGSSYNEQFF
J: TRBJ2-1
V: TRBV9

CDR3: CASSQDPGSTEAFF
J: TRBJ1-1
V: TRBV4-1

CDR3: CSASSGRVDEQFF
J: TRBJ2-1
V: TRBV29-1

CDR3: CASSLAGQSLNTEAFF
J: TRBJ1-1
V: TRBV5-1

CDR3: CASSLAGGPEEQYF
J: TRBJ2-7
V: TRBV5-4

CDR3: CASSLEGVSNQPQHF
J: TRBJ1-5
V: TRBV5-1

CDR3: CAISREQGLNTGELFF
J: TRBJ2-2
V: TRBV10-3

CDR3: CASTEGGVNTEAFF
J: TRBJ1-1
V: TRBV6-5

CDR3: CAWGTGGNYGYTF
J: TRBJ1-2
V: TRBV30

CDR3: CASSLDRAGASFSYEQYF
J: TRBJ2-7
V: TRBV11-2

CDR3: CASSPGPTSGGWNNEQFF
J: TRBJ2-1
V: TRBV27

CDR3: CASSPLDRDYEQYF
J: TRBJ2-7
V: TRBV13

CDR3: CASSLAGLASEQYF
J: TRBJ2-7
V: TRBV5-1

CDR3: CAIGLASYEQYF
J: TRBJ2-7
V: TRBV10-3

CDR3: CASSPPQQVYGYTF
J: TRBJ1-2
V: TRBV28

CDR3: CASSQGTVITGELFF
J: TRBJ2-2
V: TRBV4-1

CDR3: CASSYGQGGNQPQHF
J: TRBJ1-5
V: TRBV6-6

CDR3: CASSRRGLANQPQHF
J: TRBJ1-5
V: TRBV5-6

CDR3: CASTHGQSMTMGEAFF
J: TRBJ1-1
V: TRBV2

CDR3: CASSTQGLDTQYF
J: TRBJ2-3
V: TRBV19

CDR3: CASTKAGARSTEAFF
J: TRBJ1-1
V: TRBV11-2

CDR3: CAWETAETGNTIYF
J: TRBJ1-3
V: TRBV30

CDR3: CASSGGSVTNEKLFF
J: TRBJ1-4
V: TRBV19

CDR3: CASSLAWGSTTDTQYF
J: TRBJ2-3
V: TRBV5-1